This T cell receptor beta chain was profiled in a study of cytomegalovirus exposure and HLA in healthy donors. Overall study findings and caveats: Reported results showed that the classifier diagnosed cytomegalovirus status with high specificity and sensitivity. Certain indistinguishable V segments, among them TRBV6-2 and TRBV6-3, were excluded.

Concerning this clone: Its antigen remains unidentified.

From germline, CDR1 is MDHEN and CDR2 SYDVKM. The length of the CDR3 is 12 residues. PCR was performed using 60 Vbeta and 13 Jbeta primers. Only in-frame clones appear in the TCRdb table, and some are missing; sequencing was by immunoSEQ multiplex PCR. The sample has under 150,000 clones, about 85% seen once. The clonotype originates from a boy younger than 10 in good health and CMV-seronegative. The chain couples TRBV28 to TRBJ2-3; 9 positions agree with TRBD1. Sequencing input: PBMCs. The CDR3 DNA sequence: TGTGCTACAGGGGGCGACACAGATACGCAGTATTTT. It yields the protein CATGGDTDTQYF.